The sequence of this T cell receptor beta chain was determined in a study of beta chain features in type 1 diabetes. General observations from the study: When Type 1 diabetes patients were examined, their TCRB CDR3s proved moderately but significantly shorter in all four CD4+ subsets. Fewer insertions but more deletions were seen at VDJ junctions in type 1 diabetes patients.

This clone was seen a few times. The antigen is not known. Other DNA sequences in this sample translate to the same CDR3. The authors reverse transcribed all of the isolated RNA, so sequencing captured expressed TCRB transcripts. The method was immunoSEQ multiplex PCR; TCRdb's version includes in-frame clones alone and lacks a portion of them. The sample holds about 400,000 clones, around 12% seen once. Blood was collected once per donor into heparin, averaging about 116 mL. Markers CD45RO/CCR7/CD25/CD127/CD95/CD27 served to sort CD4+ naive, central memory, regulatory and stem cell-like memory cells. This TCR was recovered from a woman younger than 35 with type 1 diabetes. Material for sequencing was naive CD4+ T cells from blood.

CDR3 in DNA: TGTGCCTGGAGTGGAGGGGGCGGTGAGCAGTACTTC. Its translation: CAWSGGGGEQYF. J is TRBJ2-7 and V is TRBV30, with 7 positions matching TRBD1. The CDR3 extends over 12 amino acids. Germline CDR1 and CDR2: GTSNPN and SVGIG (reference sequence). V gave up 1 base and J gave up 7 bases; unmatched junction bases: 4.